These 10 T cell receptor beta chains were all obtained from the same sample, sequenced in a study of identical twins. TCRdb reprocessed the 5' RACE reads with MiXCR, giving one entry per CDR3 protein. The table has under 300,000 distinct CDR3 sequences, 6.5% seen once. This sample was shared with a second study, whose subject was T cells expressing NK-cell markers.

Sequencing was performed on CD8+ T cells sorted from blood. These receptors were obtained from a woman between 18 and 29 years old in good health.

This clonotype is labeled as medium-sized. The chain uses TRBV20-1 and TRBJ1-5; a possible D gene is TRBD1 (6 bases). The CDR3 sequence is 14 residues long. Germline loops: CDR1 DFQATT, CDR2 SNEGSKA (reference sequence). Trimming pared 0 bases from V and 10 bases from J, leaving 16 bases between. The CDR3 DNA reads as TGCAGTGCTAGAGATCTCACAGGGCCAGCACCCCAGCATTTT. It translates to CSARDLTGPAPQHF.

This clonotype was seen repeatedly, ten times or more. The chain combines TRBV5-1 with TRBJ2-7, with 7 bases that match TRBD1. The CDR3 contains 14 residues. V shed 5 bases and J 0 bases; nucleotides not matched to a gene: 5. CDR1 is SGHRS, CDR2 YFSETQ, per germline. The CDR3 nucleotides are TGCGCCAGCAGTCCCCGGGACAGCTCCTACGAGCAGTACTTC. This codes for CASSPRDSSYEQYF.

The chain combines TRBV27 with TRBJ2-7; possible D gene TRBD1, 7 bases. The V end lost 5 bases, the J end lost 9 bases, and 20 bases lay between the germline ends. Germline lookup yields CDR1 MNHEY and CDR2 SMNVEV (reference sequence). The CDR3 is made up of 14 amino acids. The CDR3 bases are TGTGCCAGCAGTCCCGCGGGACAGACGGTTGGGCAGTACTTC. Translating it yields CASSPAGQTVGQYF.

CDR3 nucleotides: TGTGCCAGCAGTTTATCCCCGGGCCCTTACGAGCAGTACTTC. Its translation: CASSLSPGPYEQYF. The V and J genes are TRBV27 and TRBJ2-7; D call uncertain. CDR3 length equals 14 residues. Germline V gene lookup returns CDR1 MNHEY and CDR2 SMNVEV (reference sequence). Trimming stripped 0 bases from V and 4 bases from J, with 10 bases between.

This rearrangement joins TRBV11-2 to TRBJ2-7; TRBD2 matches 13 bases. After removal of 3 bases from V and 0 bases from J, the junction contained 8 bases not matched to a gene. The V gene's germline CDR1 is SGHAT and CDR2 FQNNGV. The CDR3 contains 18 residues. CDR3 bases: TGTGCCAGCAGCTTTCCGACTAGCGGGGGGAGTTTCTCCTACGAGCAGTACTTC. This gives the protein CASSFPTSGGSFSYEQYF.

Written as DNA, the CDR3 is TGCGCCAGCAGCTTGGAGCAGGGAGCCTACGAGCAGTACTTC. Its protein is CASSLEQGAYEQYF. The rearrangement uses TRBV5-1 and TRBJ2-7; D may be TRBD1 or TRBD2 (5 bases each). The germline V gene encodes CDR1 SGHRS and CDR2 YFSETQ. The CDR3 has 14 residues. V was trimmed by 0 bases and J by 2 bases, leaving 9 bases between them.

This clonotype has a count of ten or more. The rearrangement uses TRBV15 and TRBJ1-1, with D possibly matching TRBD1 (5 bases). CDR1 LNHNV and CDR2 YYDKDF come from the germline V gene (reference sequence). This CDR3 contains 15 residues. V lost 0 bases and J lost 4, with 12 bases in between. The CDR3 loop is CATSRDRNTGTEAFF. The DNA of the CDR3 is TGTGCCACCAGCAGAGATCGAAATACAGGCACTGAAGCTTTCTTT.

This clonotype was detected many times. The genes are TRBV2 and TRBJ2-1; D ambiguous. Trimming took 7 bases from V and 8 from J, leaving 9 bases between them. Germline CDR1 and CDR2: SNHLY and FYNNEI. This CDR3 has 11 amino acids. CDR3 protein: CASNMADEQFF. The DNA for the CDR3 is TGTGCCAGCAATATGGCGGATGAGCAGTTCTTC.

This clonotype was found many times. The rearrangement uses TRBV27 and TRBJ2-2; D may be TRBD1 (6 bases). This CDR3 is built from 16 residues. V was pared by 2 bases and J by 5 bases, with 15 bases between. Germline loops: CDR1 MNHEY, CDR2 SMNVEV (reference sequence). In nucleotides, the CDR3 is TGTGCCAGCAGTTTAGGGGGCACCCATCGGACCGGGGAGCTGTTTTTT. Its translation: CASSLGGTHRTGELFF.

In its sample, this clonotype was seen many times. The rearrangement joins TRBV9 to TRBJ2-1, with D perhaps assigned TRBD1 or TRBD2 (7 bases each). V was shortened by 4 bases and J by 7 bases, with 12 bases between the two germline ends. Per the germline V gene, CDR1 is SGDLS and CDR2 is YYNGEE. This CDR3 comprises 13 residues. The CDR3 spells CASSPQGGNEQFF. The CDR3 DNA reads as TGTGCCAGCAGCCCCCAGGGGGGGAATGAGCAGTTCTTC.